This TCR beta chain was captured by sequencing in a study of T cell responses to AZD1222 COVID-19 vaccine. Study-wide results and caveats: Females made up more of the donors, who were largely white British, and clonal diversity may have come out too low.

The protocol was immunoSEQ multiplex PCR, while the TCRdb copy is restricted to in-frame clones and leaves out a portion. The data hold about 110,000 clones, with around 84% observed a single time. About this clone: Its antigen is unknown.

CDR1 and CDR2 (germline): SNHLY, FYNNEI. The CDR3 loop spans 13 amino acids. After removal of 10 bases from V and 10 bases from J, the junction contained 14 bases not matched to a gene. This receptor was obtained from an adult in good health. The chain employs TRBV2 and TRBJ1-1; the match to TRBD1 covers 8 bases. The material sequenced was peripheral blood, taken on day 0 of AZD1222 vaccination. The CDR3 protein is CATGQGSTLGAFF. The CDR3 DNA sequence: TGTGCCACAGGACAGGGCTCTACGCTAGGAGCTTTCTTT.